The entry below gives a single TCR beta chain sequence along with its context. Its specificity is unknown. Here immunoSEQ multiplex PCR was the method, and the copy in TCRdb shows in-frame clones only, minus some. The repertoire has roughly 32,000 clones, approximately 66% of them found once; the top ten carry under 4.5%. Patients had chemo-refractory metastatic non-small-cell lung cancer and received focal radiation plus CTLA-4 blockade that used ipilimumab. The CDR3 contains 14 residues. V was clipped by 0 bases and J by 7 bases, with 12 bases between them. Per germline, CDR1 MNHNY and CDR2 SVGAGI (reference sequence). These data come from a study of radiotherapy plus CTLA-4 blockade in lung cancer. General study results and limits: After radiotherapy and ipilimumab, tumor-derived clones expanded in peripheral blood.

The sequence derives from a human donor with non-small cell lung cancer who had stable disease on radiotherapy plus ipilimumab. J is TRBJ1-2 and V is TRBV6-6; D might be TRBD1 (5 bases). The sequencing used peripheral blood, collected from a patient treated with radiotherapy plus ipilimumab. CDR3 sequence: CASSYSTVRGGYTF. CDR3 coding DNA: TGTGCCAGCAGTTACTCGACCGTAAGGGGTGGCTACACCTTC.